The 18 T cell receptor beta chains below come from one sample, sequenced in a study of technical replicates of blood from four donors. Sequenced by immunoSEQ multiplex PCR; TCRdb stores in-frame clones only, minus some. The table has about 97,000 clones, about 96% seen once. Sequencing was done on a sample of T cells isolated from PBMCs. These receptors originate from a human donor in good health.

The rearrangement joins TRBV5-6 to TRBJ2-7, with 9 bases identical to TRBD2. Germline V gene data show CDR1 as SGHDT and CDR2 as YYEEEE. CDR3 length: 14 residues. V shed 0 bases, J shed 7 bases, and the junction held 5 bases outside the gene matches. The CDR3 DNA is TGTGCCAGCAGCTTGGTTGGACTAGCGAAAGAGCAGTACTTC. Protein sequence: CASSLVGLAKEQYF.

V usage is TRBV4-3 and J usage is TRBJ2-5, with 12 bases aligning to TRBD2. Per germline, CDR1 LGHNA and CDR2 YSLEER. This CDR3 comprises 16 residues. Trimming took 4 bases from V and 1 from J; bases not matched to a gene: 4. As DNA, the CDR3 is TGCGCCAGCAGCCGACAGACTAGCGGGAGCCAAGAGACCCAGTACTTC. Protein sequence: CASSRQTSGSQETQYF.

V usage is TRBV15 and J usage is TRBJ1-2, with D unclear. The CDR3 runs 13 residues. V gave up 3 bases and J gave up 8 bases, with 13 bases separating them. Germline V gene sequence: CDR1 LNHNV, CDR2 YYDKDF (reference sequence). The chain's CDR3 is CATSRVASGGYTF. CDR3 sequence (DNA): TGTGCCACCAGCAGGGTGGCTTCGGGGGGCTACACCTTC.

J is TRBJ1-4 and V is TRBV6-5; D is possibly TRBD1 (5 bases). The CDR3 is 15 amino acids. Germline V gives CDR1 MNHEY, CDR2 SVGAGI. V lost 6 bases and J lost 8, with 19 bases in between. CDR3 loop: CASSHQGGVGEKLFF. In DNA, the CDR3 is TGTGCCAGCAGCCACCAGGGCGGGGTTGGAGAAAAACTGTTTTTT.

This chain links TRBV19 with TRBJ2-2; 8 bases align to TRBD2. CDR1 is LNHDA and CDR2 is SQIVND in the germline V gene (reference sequence). After removal of 4 bases from V and 1 base from J, the junction contained 14 bases not matched to a gene. The CDR3 is made up of 19 amino acids. The CDR3 bases are TGTGCCAGTAGTAACCCCACCATCCGACTAGCGAGGAACACCGGGGAGCTGTTTTTT. Protein: CASSNPTIRLARNTGELFF.

J is TRBJ2-1 and V is TRBV5-8; 12 bases agree with TRBD2. Trimming cost V 5 bases and J 4 bases; bases outside gene matches: 4. The CDR3 runs to 15 residues. Per germline, CDR1 SGHTS and CDR2 YDEGEE. The DNA of the CDR3 is TGTGCCAGCAGACATGGACTAGCGGGGTACAATGAGCAGTTCTTC. Translating it yields CASRHGLAGYNEQFF.

The J gene is TRBJ2-7, the V gene TRBV5-1; no reliable D call. Trimming cost V 2 bases and J 3 bases, with 18 bases left between them. The CDR3 runs to 16 residues. CDR1 is SGHRS, CDR2 YFSETQ, per germline. CDR3 sequence: CASSLSPGLEVYEQYF. The CDR3, as DNA: TGCGCCAGCAGCTTATCACCGGGTCTAGAGGTCTACGAGCAGTACTTC.

The chain combines TRBV6-5 with TRBJ1-1; D is unclear. Trimming took off 0 bases at V and 3 bases at J, with 14 bases between the two ends. The germline V gene encodes CDR1 MNHEY and CDR2 SVGAGI. This CDR3 has 16 amino acids. The CDR3 nucleotides read TGTGCCAGCAGTTACTCACAACCCAGATTCTACACTGAAGCTTTCTTT. Its translation: CASSYSQPRFYTEAFF.

This clone was counted a single time. The chain carries TRBV13 and TRBJ1-1; unclear D gene. The CDR3 has 13 amino acids. Between the trimmed V and J ends, which lost 4 bases and 1 base, there was a span of 7 bases. Germline CDR1 PRHDT, CDR2 FYEKMQ (reference sequence). This CDR3 is CASSWSRNTEAFF. Written as DNA, the CDR3 is TGTGCCAGCAGCTGGAGTAGGAACACTGAAGCTTTCTTT.

The chain has TRBV4-1 and TRBJ2-3; D gene ambiguous. This CDR3 is 12 amino acids long. CDR1 is MGHRA and CDR2 is YSYEKL in the germline V gene. The V and J ends lost 11 bases and 3 bases respectively, with 12 bases between them. The CDR3 DNA reads TGCGCCTGCCGAGGTTGGACAGATACGCAGTATTTT. It codes for CACRGWTDTQYF.

This sequence joins TRBV18 and TRBJ2-3; D unresolved. The CDR3 runs 16 residues. Trimming cost V 3 bases and J 0 bases, with 13 bases left between them. Germline V lookup: CDR1 KGHSH, CDR2 LQKENI. Written as DNA, the CDR3 is TGTGCCAGCTCACCGTCAGGCTTTAAAAGCACAGATACGCAGTATTTT. As protein: CASSPSGFKSTDTQYF. Combining the CDR3 with reference TRBV18 and TRBJ2-3 gives the whole variable domain NAGVMQNPRHLVRRRGQEARLRCSPMKGHSHVYWYRQLPEEGLKFMVYLQKENIIDESGMPKERFSAEFPKEGPSILRIQQVVRGDSAAYFCASSPSGFKSTDTQYFGPGTRLTVL.

The chain uses TRBV28 and TRBJ2-7; D is uncertain. The CDR3 contains 11 residues. The germline V gene encodes CDR1 MDHEN and CDR2 SYDVKM. V was trimmed by 5 bases and J by 3 bases, leaving 5 bases between them. The CDR3 is CASSNYYEQYF. CDR3 sequence (DNA): TGTGCCAGCAGTAATTACTACGAGCAGTACTTC.

This chain connects TRBV21-1 to TRBJ1-4. TRBV21-1 is flagged as a pseudogene. The CDR3 loop spans 14 amino acids. The CDR3 DNA reads TGTGCCAGCAGCAAAGTTTCGGGGGTACAAAAACTGTTTTTT. The encoded protein is CASSKVSGVQKLFF.

DNA for the CDR3: TGTGCCAGCGGGACAGGCTTAAGCTCCTACGAGCAGTACTTC. This translates into CASGTGLSSYEQYF. The chain is built from TRBV6-5 and TRBJ2-7; TRBD1 matches 8 bases. Germline V lookup: CDR1 MNHEY, CDR2 SVGAGI. The CDR3 covers 14 residues. V lost 8 bases, J lost 0 bases, and 6 bases stayed unmatched.

The chain carries TRBV4-1 and TRBJ2-2; D is ambiguous. The CDR3 consists of 15 residues. Trimming cost V 4 bases and J 5 bases, with 14 bases left between them. The germline CDR1 and CDR2 sequences are MGHRA and YSYEKL. CDR3 loop: CASSLRILATGELFF. CDR3 DNA sequence: TGCGCCAGCAGCCTCCGTATCCTGGCTACCGGGGAGCTGTTTTTT.

This chain uses TRBV6-6 with TRBJ1-1, with 8 bases aligning to TRBD1. The V segment lost 2 bases and the J segment 9 bases; nucleotides outside the gene matches: 8. The CDR3 is made up of 14 amino acids. Germline assignment: CDR1 MNHNY and CDR2 SVGAGI (reference sequence). The CDR3 region has the DNA TGTGCCAGCAGTTACGTACAGGGGGGGGTTCAAGCTTTCTTT. It encodes CASSYVQGGVQAFF.

The chain links TRBV5-4 to TRBJ2-1, with a weak D call TRBD1 (5 bases). Between the trimmed V and J ends, which lost 4 bases and 11 bases, there was a span of 16 bases. The CDR3 is 13 amino acids. Per the germline V gene, CDR1 is SGHNT and CDR2 is YYREEE (reference sequence). The CDR3 bases are TGTGCCAGCAGCAATAGGCAGGGCTCTCAGCAGTTCTTC. Translating it yields CASSNRQGSQQFF.

This chain links TRBV7-9 with TRBJ2-7; TRBD2 might be the D (6 bases). The ends were cut back, 5 bases at V and 1 base at J, with 12 bases in the middle. The CDR3 spans 14 residues. Germline V CDR1 and CDR2: SEHNR, FQNEAQ (reference sequence). The CDR3 loop reads CASSPGTPSYEQYF. The CDR3 region has the DNA TGTGCCAGCAGCCCGGGGACTCCATCCTACGAGCAGTACTTC.